Listed below are T cell receptor beta chains from one sample, sequenced in a study of regulatory T cells in long-lasting Graves disease. TCRdb ran MiXCR on the multiplex PCR reads and lists one entry per CDR3 protein. The sample holds 200,000 to 300,000 distinct CDR3 sequences; roughly a fifth are singletons and the top ten take about 14%. The sample was peripheral blood mononuclear cells (PBMCs), taken at new diagnosis, from a patient treated with antithyroid drugs. Receptors originate from a female donor with Graves disease. Each CDR3 is given with its conserved first and last residue. D genes are given only for firm matches. Not all rows give a size; the values are once, few, many and, for expanded clones, a class.

D: TRBD1; V: TRBV12-5; J: TRBJ2-3; size: many; CDR3: CASGLELGQHNTQYF; DNA: TGTGCTAGTGGTTTGGAGCTGGGACAGCACAATACGCAGTATTTT
D: .; V: TRBV12-3/TRBV12-4; J: TRBJ2-7; size: few; CDR3: CASRWGSSYEQYF; DNA: TGTGCCAGCAGGTGGGGGAGCTCCTACGAGCAGTACTTC
D: TRBD1; V: TRBV11-3; J: TRBJ2-7; size: many; CDR3: CASSITRTGGYEQYF; DNA: TGTGCCAGCAGCATCACGAGGACAGGGGGCTACGAGCAGTACTTC
D: .; V: TRBV18; J: TRBJ1-1; size: many; CDR3: CASSPSAGLNTEAFF; DNA: TGTGCCAGCTCACCATCTGCAGGCCTGAACACTGAAGCTTTCTTT
D: .; V: TRBV2; J: TRBJ2-2; size: many; CDR3: CASSPPPLNTGELFF; DNA: TGTGCCAGCAGTCCCCCCCCCCTAAACACCGGGGAGCTGTTTTTT
D: .; V: TRBV6-1; J: TRBJ2-1; size: .; CDR3: CASRQLTSSYNEQFF; DNA: TGTGCCAGCAGGCAGCTTACCAGCTCCTACAATGAGCAGTTCTTC
D: .; V: TRBV2; J: TRBJ1-4; size: many; CDR3: CASSFGQAHLNEKLFF; DNA: TGTGCCAGCAGTTTTGGGCAGGCCCACCTTAATGAAAAACTGTTTTTT
D: .; V: TRBV15; J: TRBJ1-1; size: many; CDR3: CATSRDPENTEAFF; DNA: TGTGCCACCAGCAGAGATCCAGAGAACACTGAAGCTTTCTTT
D: .; V: TRBV7-2; J: TRBJ1-3; size: many; CDR3: CASSLVFGNTIYF; DNA: TGTGCCAGCAGCTTAGTCTTTGGAAACACCATATATTTT
D: TRBD2; V: TRBV10-3; J: TRBJ2-5; size: many; CDR3: CAISREGETQYF; DNA: TGTGCCATCAGCAGGGAGGGGGAGACCCAGTACTTC
D: TRBD2; V: TRBV29-1; J: TRBJ2-1; size: many; CDR3: CSVESSSGGLPPFF; DNA: TGCAGCGTTGAAAGTTCTAGCGGGGGGCTCCCCCCTTTCTTC
D: TRBD1; V: TRBV20-1; J: TRBJ1-2; size: many; CDR3: CSARDRGPAIGGYTF; DNA: TGCAGTGCTAGGGACAGGGGGCCAGCTATTGGGGGCTACACCTTC
D: .; V: TRBV6-2/TRBV6-3; J: TRBJ2-7; size: .; CDR3: CASNFRNRRRDEQYF; DNA: TGTGCCAGCAACTTTAGGAACAGGAGGCGCGACGAGCAGTACTTC
D: .; V: TRBV3-1; J: TRBJ1-2; size: many; CDR3: CASSQDGVRAGNGYTF; DNA: TGTGCCAGCAGCCAAGATGGGGTCCGGGCAGGCAATGGCTACACCTTC
D: .; V: TRBV20-1; J: TRBJ1-1; size: .; CDR3: CSARDAWGRNTEAFF; DNA: TGCAGTGCTAGAGATGCCTGGGGTAGGAACACTGAAGCTTTCTTT
D: TRBD2; V: TRBV11-3; J: TRBJ2-7; size: few; CDR3: CASSSPFGLAGEQYF; DNA: TGTGCCAGCAGCTCACCTTTCGGCCTAGCGGGCGAGCAGTACTTC
D: TRBD2; V: TRBV6-5; J: TRBJ2-1; size: few; CDR3: CASSYSHLRTSGSKYNEQFF; DNA: TGTGCCAGCAGTTACTCGCATTTAAGGACTAGCGGAAGTAAATACAATGAGCAGTTCTTC
D: TRBD2; V: TRBV20-1; J: TRBJ2-7; size: many; CDR3: CSARVPLADEQYF; DNA: TGCAGTGCTAGAGTTCCCCTAGCGGACGAGCAGTACTTC
D: .; V: TRBV7-9; J: TRBJ2-7; size: many; CDR3: CASSGRTATTQYF; DNA: TGTGCCAGCAGCGGCCGGACAGCCACTACCCAGTACTTC
D: .; V: TRBV11-3; J: TRBJ2-1; size: many; CDR3: CASSIRGDNEQFF; DNA: TGTGCCAGCAGCATTCGCGGGGACAATGAGCAGTTCTTC
D: .; V: TRBV28; J: TRBJ2-3; size: .; CDR3: CASSLSSGGLDTQYF; DNA: TGTGCCAGCAGTTTATCCAGCGGCGGATTAGATACGCAGTATTTT
D: TRBD2; V: TRBV20-1; J: TRBJ2-7; size: many; CDR3: CSAGTSGGTYEQYF; DNA: TGCAGTGCGGGGACTAGCGGGGGAACCTACGAGCAGTACTTC
D: .; V: TRBV30; J: TRBJ2-2; size: .; CDR3: CAWGPHVTGELFF; DNA: TGTGCCTGGGGTCCCCACGTCACCGGGGAGCTGTTTTTT
D: .; V: TRBV6-1; J: TRBJ2-6; size: .; CDR3: CASSDRGGSSGANVLTF; DNA: TGTGCCAGCAGTGATAGGGGGGGGAGCTCTGGGGCCAACGTCCTGACTTTC
D: .; V: TRBV3-1; J: TRBJ2-2; size: many; CDR3: CASSQVHTGELFF; DNA: TGTGCCAGCAGCCAAGTTCACACCGGGGAGCTGTTTTTT
D: .; V: TRBV6-1; J: TRBJ2-6; size: .; CDR3: CASTTHGGSGANVLTF; DNA: TGTGCCAGCACCACGCACGGAGGCTCTGGGGCCAACGTCCTGACTTTC
D: .; V: TRBV11-3; J: TRBJ2-2; size: many; CDR3: CASSLNWGFFLNTGELFF; DNA: TGTGCCAGCAGCTTAAATTGGGGATTTTTCCTGAACACCGGGGAGCTGTTTTTT
D: .; V: TRBV18; J: TRBJ1-1; size: many; CDR3: CASSPSQSNTEAFF; DNA: TGTGCCAGCTCACCATCACAGTCGAACACTGAAGCTTTCTTT
D: TRBD1; V: TRBV20-1; J: TRBJ1-6; size: few; CDR3: CSARIPGQGDSPLHF; DNA: TGCAGTGCCCGAATTCCGGGACAGGGGGATTCACCCCTCCACTTT
D: .; V: TRBV11-2; J: TRBJ2-7; size: many; CDR3: CATVGTYEQYF; DNA: TGTGCCACCGTAGGGACGTACGAGCAGTACTTC
D: .; V: TRBV5-5; J: TRBJ2-2; size: .; CDR3: CASSLRGRGSGELFF; DNA: TGTGCCAGCAGCTTGAGAGGGCGCGGGTCCGGGGAGCTGTTTTTT
D: TRBD1; V: TRBV11-2; J: TRBJ2-7; size: .; CDR3: CASSQGTGGHEQYF; DNA: TGTGCCAGCAGCCAAGGGACAGGGGGACACGAGCAGTACTTC
D: .; V: TRBV24-1; J: TRBJ2-3; size: many; CDR3: CATSWEITDTQYF; DNA: TGTGCCACGAGTTGGGAGATCACAGATACGCAGTATTTT
D: TRBD1; V: TRBV7-3; J: TRBJ1-1; size: once; CDR3: CASSLIQGGGNTEAFF; DNA: TGTGCCAGCAGCTTAATACAGGGGGGCGGGAACACTGAAGCTTTCTTT
D: .; V: TRBV4-3; J: TRBJ1-3; size: .; CDR3: CASSQDSGNTIYF; DNA: TGCGCCAGCAGCCAGGACTCTGGAAACACCATATATTTT
D: .; V: TRBV10-3; J: TRBJ1-5; size: many; CDR3: CAIGRQANQPQHF; DNA: TGTGCCATCGGGAGACAGGCGAATCAGCCCCAGCATTTT
D: .; V: TRBV11-2; J: TRBJ2-2; size: .; CDR3: CASSLNPVGAPGELFF; DNA: TGTGCCAGCAGCTTGAATCCCGTGGGCGCCCCCGGGGAGCTGTTTTTT
D: .; V: TRBV6-2/TRBV6-3; J: TRBJ2-3; size: many; CDR3: CASSYGGGFVDTQYF; DNA: TGTGCCAGCAGTTACGGGGGCGGATTCGTAGATACGCAGTATTTT
D: TRBD2; V: TRBV19; J: TRBJ2-2; size: .; CDR3: CAIKMPAGGPDTGELFF; DNA: TGTGCCATAAAAATGCCAGCGGGGGGGCCGGACACCGGGGAGCTGTTTTTT
D: .; V: TRBV7-9; J: TRBJ2-3; size: .; CDR3: CASSPAILSTDTQYF; DNA: TGTGCCAGCAGCCCCGCGATTTTGTCCACAGATACGCAGTATTTT
D: TRBD1; V: TRBV7-2; J: TRBJ1-1; size: many; CDR3: CASSLTSQGAEAFF; DNA: TGTGCCAGCAGCTTAACGTCCCAGGGGGCGGAAGCTTTCTTT
D: .; V: TRBV25-1; J: TRBJ2-2; size: .; CDR3: CASSELTGSNTGELFF; DNA: TGTGCCAGCAGTGAATTGACGGGAAGTAACACCGGGGAGCTGTTTTTT
D: .; V: TRBV7-2; J: TRBJ2-3; size: many; CDR3: CASSLALRGGLADTQYF; DNA: TGTGCCAGCAGCTTAGCGCTAAGGGGGGGCCTCGCAGATACGCAGTATTTT
D: .; V: TRBV7-9; J: TRBJ2-2; size: .; CDR3: CASSRQAYTGELVF; DNA: TGTGCCAGCAGCCGCCAGGCGTACACCGGGGAGCTGGTTTTT